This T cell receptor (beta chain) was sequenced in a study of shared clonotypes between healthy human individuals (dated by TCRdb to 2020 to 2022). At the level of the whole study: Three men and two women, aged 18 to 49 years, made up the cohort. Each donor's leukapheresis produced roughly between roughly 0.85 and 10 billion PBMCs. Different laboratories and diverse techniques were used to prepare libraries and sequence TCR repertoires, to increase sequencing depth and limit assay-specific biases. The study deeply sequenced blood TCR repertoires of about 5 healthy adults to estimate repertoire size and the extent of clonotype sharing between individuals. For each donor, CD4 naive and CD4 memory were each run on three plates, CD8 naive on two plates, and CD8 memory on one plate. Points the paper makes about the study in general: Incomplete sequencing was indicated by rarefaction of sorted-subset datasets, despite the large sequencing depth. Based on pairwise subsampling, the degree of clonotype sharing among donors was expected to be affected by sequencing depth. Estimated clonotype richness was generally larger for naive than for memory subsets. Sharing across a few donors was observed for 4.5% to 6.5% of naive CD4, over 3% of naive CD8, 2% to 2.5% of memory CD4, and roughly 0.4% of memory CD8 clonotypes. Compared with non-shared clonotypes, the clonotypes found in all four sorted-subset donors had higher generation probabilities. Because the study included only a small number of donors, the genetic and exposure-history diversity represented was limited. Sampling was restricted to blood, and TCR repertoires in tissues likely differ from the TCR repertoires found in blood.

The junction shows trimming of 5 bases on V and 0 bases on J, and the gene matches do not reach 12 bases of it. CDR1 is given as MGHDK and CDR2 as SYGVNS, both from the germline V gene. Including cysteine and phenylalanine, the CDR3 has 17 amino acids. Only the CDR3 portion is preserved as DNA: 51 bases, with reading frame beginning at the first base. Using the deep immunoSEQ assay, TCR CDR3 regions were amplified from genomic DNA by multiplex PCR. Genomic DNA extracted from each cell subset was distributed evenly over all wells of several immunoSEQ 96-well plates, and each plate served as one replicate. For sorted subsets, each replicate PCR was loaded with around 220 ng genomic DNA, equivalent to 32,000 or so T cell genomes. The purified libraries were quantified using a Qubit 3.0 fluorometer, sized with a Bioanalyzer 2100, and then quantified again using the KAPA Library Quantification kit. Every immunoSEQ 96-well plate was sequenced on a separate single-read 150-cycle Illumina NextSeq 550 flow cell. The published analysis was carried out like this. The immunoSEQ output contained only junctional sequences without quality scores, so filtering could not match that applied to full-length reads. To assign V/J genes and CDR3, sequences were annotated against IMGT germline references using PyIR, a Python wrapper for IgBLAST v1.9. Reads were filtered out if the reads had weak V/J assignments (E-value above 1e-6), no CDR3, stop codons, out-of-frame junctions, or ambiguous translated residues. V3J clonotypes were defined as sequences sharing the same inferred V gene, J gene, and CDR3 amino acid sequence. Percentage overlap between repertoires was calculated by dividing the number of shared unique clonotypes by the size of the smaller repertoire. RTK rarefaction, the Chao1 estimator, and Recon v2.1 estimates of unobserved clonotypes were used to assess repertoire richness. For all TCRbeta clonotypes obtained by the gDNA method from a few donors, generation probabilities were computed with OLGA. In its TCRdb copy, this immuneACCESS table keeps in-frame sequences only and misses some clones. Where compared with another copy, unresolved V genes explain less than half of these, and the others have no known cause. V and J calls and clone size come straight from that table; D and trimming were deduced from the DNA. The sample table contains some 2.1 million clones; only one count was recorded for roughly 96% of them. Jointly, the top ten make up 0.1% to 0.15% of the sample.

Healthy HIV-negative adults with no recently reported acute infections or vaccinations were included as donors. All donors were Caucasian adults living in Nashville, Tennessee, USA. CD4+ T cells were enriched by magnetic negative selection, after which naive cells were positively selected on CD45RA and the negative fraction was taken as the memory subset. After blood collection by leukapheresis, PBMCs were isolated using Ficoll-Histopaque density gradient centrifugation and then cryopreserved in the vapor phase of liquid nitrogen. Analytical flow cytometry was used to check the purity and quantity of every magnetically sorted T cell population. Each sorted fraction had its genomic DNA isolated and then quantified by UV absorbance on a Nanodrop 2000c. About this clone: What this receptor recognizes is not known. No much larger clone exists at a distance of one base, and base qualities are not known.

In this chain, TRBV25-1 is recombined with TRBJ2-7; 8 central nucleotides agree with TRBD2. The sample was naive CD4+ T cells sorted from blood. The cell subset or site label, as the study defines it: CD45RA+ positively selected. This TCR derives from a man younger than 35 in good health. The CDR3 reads CASSPVRLAGDSYEQYF. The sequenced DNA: TGTGCCAGCAGTCCGGTCCGGCTAGCGGGTGACTCCTACGAGCAGTACTTC.